The next 16 T cell receptor beta chains were all read from a single sample in a study of blood T cells in healthy people across ages. A second PCR of 7 to 11 cycles used a sample-barcoded 5' primer and a J-beta primer mix. From the 5' RACE reads, TCRdb called clonotypes with MiXCR, one entry per CDR3 protein. The table shows 550,000 to 750,000 distinct CDR3 sequences, with roughly 20% occurring only once. Specimen: blood. All receptors derive from a man in his sixties or seventies in good health.

In this sample, this clonotype turned up a few times. The chain recombines TRBV6-5 with TRBJ2-3; 7 bases fit TRBD2. This CDR3 region has 17 residues. The germline gives CDR1 MNHEY, CDR2 SVGAGI. The V and J ends lost 0 bases and 5 bases, in that order; junction bases with no gene match: 11. DNA for the CDR3: TGTGCCAGCAGTTACTCGAGTTACGGGGAGGGGTTAGATACGCAGTATTTT. It codes for CASSYSSYGEGLDTQYF.

J is TRBJ1-2 and V is TRBV9; no clear D. The germline V gene encodes CDR1 SGDLS and CDR2 YYNGEE. The CDR3 has 15 amino acids. V was clipped by 0 bases and J by 1 base, with 10 bases between them. The CDR3 nucleotides read TGTGCCAGCAGCGTAGACATGAAACATAACTATGGCTACACCTTC. It specifies CASSVDMKHNYGYTF. The whole variable domain, remainder taken from reference TRBV9 and TRBJ1-2, is DSGVTQTPKHLITATGQRVTLRCSPRSGDLSVYWYQQSLDQGLQFLIQYYNGEERAKGNILERFSAQQFPDLHSELNLSSLELGDSALYFCASSVDMKHNYGYTFGSGTRLTVV.

V gene TRBV5-1 combines with J gene TRBJ2-5; D not resolved. This CDR3 contains 14 residues. V dropped 0 bases and J dropped 3 bases, with 9 bases sitting between them. The germline V gene encodes CDR1 SGHRS and CDR2 YFSETQ. CDR3 in amino acids: CASSLADPKETQYF. DNA of the CDR3: TGCGCCAGCAGCTTGGCCGACCCCAAAGAGACCCAGTACTTC.

The V and J genes are TRBV12-5 and TRBJ2-3; D is possibly TRBD1 or TRBD2 (5 bases each). V shed 5 bases and J shed 5 bases, with 20 bases lying between them. Per germline, CDR1 LGHNT and CDR2 FRNRAP. This CDR3 spans 16 amino acids. In nucleotides, the CDR3 is TGTGCTAGTGGTCCCTCCTTGGGACGACTGGGAGATACGCAGTATTTT. Residues: CASGPSLGRLGDTQYF.

This clonotype was seen only a few times. The chain couples TRBV5-5 to TRBJ2-6; tentatively, D is TRBD2 (5 bases). This CDR3 spans 15 amino acids. The V and J ends lost 5 bases and 1 base respectively, with 10 bases between them. The V gene's germline CDR1 is SGHKS and CDR2 YYEKEE (reference sequence). CDR3 sequence reads: CASRYGVSGANVLTF. CDR3 DNA sequence: TGTGCCAGCAGATACGGGGTTTCTGGGGCCAACGTCCTGACTTTC.

The rearrangement uses TRBV7-2 and TRBJ2-7, with 10 bases matching TRBD2. CDR1 SGHTA and CDR2 FQGNSA come from the germline V gene. CDR3 size: 15 residues. The ends lost 5 bases at V and 4 bases at J; junction bases unmatched: 8. As DNA, the CDR3 is TGTGCCAGCAGCGCTACTAGCGGGATAGGGTACGAGCAGTACTTC. This translates into CASSATSGIGYEQYF.

The chain recombines TRBV21-1 with TRBJ2-7. TRBV21-1 is flagged as a pseudogene. The CDR3 has 12 amino acids. The chain's CDR3 is CASSELGSEQYF. The CDR3 DNA reads TGTGCCAGCAGCGAATTAGGCTCCGAGCAGTACTTC.

This clonotype was seen more than once but under ten times. The gene calls are TRBV28 and TRBJ2-5; 9 positions agree with TRBD2. The DNA end is more similar to TRBJ2-7, so the J call may be wrong. Germline CDR1 reads MDHEN; CDR2 reads SYDVKM. The CDR3 has 17 amino acids. The CDR3 DNA is TGTGCCAGGCTCCCGGGACTAGCTTACTTCAGCTCCTACGAGCAGTACTTC. This sequence encodes CARLPGLAYFSSYEQYF.

There are a few counts of this clonotype. V and J are TRBV12-3 or TRBV12-4 and TRBJ1-5, with D tentatively TRBD1 (6 bases). With 4 bases removed from V and 6 bases from J, the gap between germline ends came to 7 bases. The CDR3 contains 12 residues. The CDR3 spells CASSWGLQPQHF. The CDR3 nucleotides are TGTGCCAGCAGTTGGGGGCTTCAGCCCCAGCATTTT.

This clonotype was observed once. The CDR3 coding sequence is TGCGCCAGCAGCTTCGGGCGGGAGGGTACAGATACGCAGTATTTT. Encoded protein: CASSFGREGTDTQYF. This chain links TRBV5-1 with TRBJ2-3; 9 bases agree with TRBD2. CDR1 SGHRS and CDR2 YFSETQ come from the germline V gene. Trimming took 2 bases from V and 3 from J; bases not matched to a gene: 4. The CDR3 has 15 amino acids.

The sample holds a few counts of this clonotype. The rearrangement links TRBV9 to TRBJ2-2, with a possible D match to TRBD1 (6 bases). The CDR3 covers 15 residues. Germline V CDR1 and CDR2: SGDLS, YYNGEE. Trimming left V 2 bases short and J 4 bases short, with 12 bases between. The CDR3 sequence: CASSVSQGSTGELFF. DNA for the CDR3: TGTGCCAGCAGCGTCTCACAGGGATCCACCGGGGAGCTGTTTTTT.

This chain joins TRBV9 and TRBJ2-1, with 11 bases fitting TRBD2. This CDR3 contains 16 residues. CDR1 SGDLS and CDR2 YYNGEE come from the germline V gene. The junction had 4 bases not matched to a gene; V was cut back by 0 bases and J by 5 bases. The CDR3 nucleotides are TGTGCCAGCAGCGTAGCTGGACTAGCGGGTAACAATGAGCAGTTCTTC. This gives the protein CASSVAGLAGNNEQFF.

The J gene is TRBJ2-5, the V gene TRBV6-1; D not resolved. The J call is in doubt because the DNA end fits TRBJ2-1 better. This CDR3 has 12 residues. Germline CDR1 is MNHNS and CDR2 is SASEGT. The CDR3 DNA reads as TGTGCCATCCAGAATCGAAGACATGAGCAGTTCTTC. It is translated as CAIQNRRHEQFF.

The V and J genes are TRBV7-2 and TRBJ2-1; 11 bases fit TRBD2. The CDR3 sequence is 16 residues long. Germline V gene lookup returns CDR1 SGHTA and CDR2 FQGNSA. With 5 bases clipped from V and 8 bases from J, the junction kept 11 bases outside the gene matches. The CDR3 loop reads CASSVYLAGGTHEQFF. In DNA, the CDR3 is TGTGCCAGCAGCGTCTACCTAGCGGGGGGAACCCATGAGCAGTTCTTC.

This clonotype was detected a few times. The chain employs TRBV9 and TRBJ2-5, with 9 bases aligning to TRBD2. Matching the DNA end better, TRBJ2-1 makes the J call doubtful. Germline assignment: CDR1 SGDLS and CDR2 YYNGEE. The CDR3 consists of 15 residues. The CDR3 reads CASSRQAGGGNEQFF. The CDR3 DNA reads as TGTGCCAGCAGCCGCCAAGCGGGAGGTGGGAATGAGCAGTTCTTC.

This clonotype was observed a handful of times. J is TRBJ2-7 and V is TRBV7-6, with 8 bases that match TRBD2. The V gene end was trimmed by 5 bases and the J gene end by 2 bases; junction bases not matched to a gene: 20. Germline V gene data show CDR1 as SGHVS and CDR2 as FNYEAQ. This CDR3 region has 19 residues. The CDR3 is CASSLRDTPFTSGPYEQYF. The CDR3 bases are TGTGCCAGCAGCCTCCGGGACACCCCCTTCACTAGCGGACCCTACGAGCAGTACTTC.